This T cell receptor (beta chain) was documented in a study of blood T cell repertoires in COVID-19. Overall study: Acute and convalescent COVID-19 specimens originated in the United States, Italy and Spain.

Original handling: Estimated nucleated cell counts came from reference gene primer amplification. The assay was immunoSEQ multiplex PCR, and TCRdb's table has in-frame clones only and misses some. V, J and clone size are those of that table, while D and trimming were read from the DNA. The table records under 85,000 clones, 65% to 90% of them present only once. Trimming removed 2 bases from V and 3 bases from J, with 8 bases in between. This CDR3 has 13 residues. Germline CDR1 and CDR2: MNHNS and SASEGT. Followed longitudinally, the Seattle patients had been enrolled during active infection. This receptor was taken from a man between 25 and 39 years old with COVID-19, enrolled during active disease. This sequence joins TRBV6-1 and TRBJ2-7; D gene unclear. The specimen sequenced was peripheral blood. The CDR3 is CASSESTVYEQYF. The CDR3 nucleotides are TGTGCCAGCAGTGAAAGCACGGTCTACGAGCAGTACTTC.